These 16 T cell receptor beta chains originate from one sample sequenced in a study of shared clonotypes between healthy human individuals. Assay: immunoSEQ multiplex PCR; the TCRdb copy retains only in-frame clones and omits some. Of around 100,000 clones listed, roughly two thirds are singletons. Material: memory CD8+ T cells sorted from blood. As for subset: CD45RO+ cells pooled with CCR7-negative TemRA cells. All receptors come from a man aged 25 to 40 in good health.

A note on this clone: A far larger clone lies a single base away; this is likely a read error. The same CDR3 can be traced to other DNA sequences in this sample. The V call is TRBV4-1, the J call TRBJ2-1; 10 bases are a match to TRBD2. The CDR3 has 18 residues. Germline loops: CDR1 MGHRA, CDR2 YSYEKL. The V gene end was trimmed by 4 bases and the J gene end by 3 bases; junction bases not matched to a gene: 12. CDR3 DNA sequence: TGCGCCAGCAGCCGCACACCTCTAGCGGGAGAGGGCTACAATGAGCAGTTCTTC. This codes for CASSRTPLAGEGYNEQFF.

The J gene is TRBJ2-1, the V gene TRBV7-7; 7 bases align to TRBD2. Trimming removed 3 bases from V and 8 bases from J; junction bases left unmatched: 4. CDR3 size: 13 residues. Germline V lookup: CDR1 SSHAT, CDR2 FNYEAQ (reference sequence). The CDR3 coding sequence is TGTGCCAGCAGCTTTTCTAGCGGCGATGAGCAGTTCTTC. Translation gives CASSFSSGDEQFF.

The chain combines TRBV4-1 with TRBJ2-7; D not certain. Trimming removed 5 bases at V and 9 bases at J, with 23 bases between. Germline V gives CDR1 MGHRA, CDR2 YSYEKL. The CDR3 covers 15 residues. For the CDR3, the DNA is TGCGCCAGCAGCTACGATACCGCCGACGGTACTGGGCAGTACTTC. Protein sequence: CASSYDTADGTGQYF.

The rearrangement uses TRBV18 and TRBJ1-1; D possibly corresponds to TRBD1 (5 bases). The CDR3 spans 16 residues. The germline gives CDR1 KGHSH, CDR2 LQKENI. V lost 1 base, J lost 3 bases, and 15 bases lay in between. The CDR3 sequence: CASSPLWEGGDTEAFF. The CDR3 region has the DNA TGTGCCAGCTCACCACTCTGGGAAGGAGGGGACACTGAAGCTTTCTTT. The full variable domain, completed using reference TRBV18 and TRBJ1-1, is NAGVMQNPRHLVRRRGQEARLRCSPMKGHSHVYWYRQLPEEGLKFMVYLQKENIIDESGMPKERFSAEFPKEGPSILRIQQVVRGDSAAYFCASSPLWEGGDTEAFFGQGTRLTVV.

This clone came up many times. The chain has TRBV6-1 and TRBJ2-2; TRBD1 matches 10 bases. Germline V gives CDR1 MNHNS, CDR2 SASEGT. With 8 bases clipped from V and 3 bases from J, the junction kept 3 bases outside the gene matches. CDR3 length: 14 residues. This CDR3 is CASDRGPDTGELFF. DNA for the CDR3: TGTGCCAGCGACAGGGGGCCCGACACCGGGGAGCTGTTTTTT.

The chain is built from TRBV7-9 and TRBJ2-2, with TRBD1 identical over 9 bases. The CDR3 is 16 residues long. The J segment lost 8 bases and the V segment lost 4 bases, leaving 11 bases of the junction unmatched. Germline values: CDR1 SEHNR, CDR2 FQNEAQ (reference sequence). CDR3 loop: CASSYTGGKLAGELFF. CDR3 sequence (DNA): TGTGCCAGCAGCTATACAGGGGGCAAGCTCGCGGGGGAGCTGTTTTTT.

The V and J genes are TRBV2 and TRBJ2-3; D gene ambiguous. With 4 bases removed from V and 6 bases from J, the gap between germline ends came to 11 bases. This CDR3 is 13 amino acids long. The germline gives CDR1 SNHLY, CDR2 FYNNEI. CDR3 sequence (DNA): TGTGCCAGCAGTGTGACTCGATCGGATACGCAGTATTTT. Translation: CASSVTRSDTQYF.

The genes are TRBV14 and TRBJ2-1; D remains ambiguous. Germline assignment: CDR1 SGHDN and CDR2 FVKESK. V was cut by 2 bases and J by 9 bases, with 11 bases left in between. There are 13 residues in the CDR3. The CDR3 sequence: CASSQLPLGEQFF. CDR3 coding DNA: TGTGCCAGCAGCCAACTCCCCCTGGGTGAGCAGTTCTTC.

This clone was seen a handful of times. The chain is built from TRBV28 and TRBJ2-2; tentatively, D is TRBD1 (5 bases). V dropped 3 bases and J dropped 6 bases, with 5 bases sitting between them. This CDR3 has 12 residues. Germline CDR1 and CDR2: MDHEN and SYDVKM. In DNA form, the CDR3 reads TGTGCCAGCAGTTTGGGGCCCGGGGAGCTGTTTTTT. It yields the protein CASSLGPGELFF.

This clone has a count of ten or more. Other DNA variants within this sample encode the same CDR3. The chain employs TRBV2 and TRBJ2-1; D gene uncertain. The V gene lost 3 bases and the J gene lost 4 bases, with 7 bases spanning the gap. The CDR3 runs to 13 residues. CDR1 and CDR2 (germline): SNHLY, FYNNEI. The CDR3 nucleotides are TGTGCCAGCAGTGAGATTACTTACAATGAGCAGTTCTTC. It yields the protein CASSEITYNEQFF.

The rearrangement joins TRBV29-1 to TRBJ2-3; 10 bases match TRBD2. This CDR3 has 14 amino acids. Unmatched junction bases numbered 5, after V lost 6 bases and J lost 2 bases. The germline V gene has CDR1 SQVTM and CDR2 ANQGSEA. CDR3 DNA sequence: TGCAGCGTCGGGACTAGCGTGAACACAGATACGCAGTATTTT. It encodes CSVGTSVNTDTQYF.

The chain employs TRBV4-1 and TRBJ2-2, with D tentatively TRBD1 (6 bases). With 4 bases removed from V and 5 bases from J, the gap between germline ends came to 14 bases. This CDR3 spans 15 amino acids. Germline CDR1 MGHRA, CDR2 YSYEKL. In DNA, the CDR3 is TGCGCCAGCAGCCTAGCTTTAGGGGGAACCGGGGAGCTGTTTTTT. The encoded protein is CASSLALGGTGELFF.

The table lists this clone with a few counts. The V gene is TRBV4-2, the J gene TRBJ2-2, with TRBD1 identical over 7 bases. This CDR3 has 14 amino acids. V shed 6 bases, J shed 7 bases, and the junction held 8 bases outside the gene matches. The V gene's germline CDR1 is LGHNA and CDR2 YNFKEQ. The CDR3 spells CASRGDREVGELFF. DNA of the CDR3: TGTGCCAGCAGGGGAGACAGGGAAGTCGGGGAGCTGTTTTTT.

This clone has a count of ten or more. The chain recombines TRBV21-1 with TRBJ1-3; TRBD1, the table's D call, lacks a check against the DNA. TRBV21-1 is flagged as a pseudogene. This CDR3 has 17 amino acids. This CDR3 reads CASSKVGQGPSGNTIYF. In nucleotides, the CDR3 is TGTGCCAGCAGCAAAGTGGGACAGGGCCCCTCTGGAAACACCATATATTTT.

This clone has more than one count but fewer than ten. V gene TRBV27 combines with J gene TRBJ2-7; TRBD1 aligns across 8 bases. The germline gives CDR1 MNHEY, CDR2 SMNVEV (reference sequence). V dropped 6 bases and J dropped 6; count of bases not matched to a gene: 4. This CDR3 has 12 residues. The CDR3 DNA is TGTGCCAGCAGCGGACAGGGTTCCGAGCAGTACTTC. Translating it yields CASSGQGSEQYF.

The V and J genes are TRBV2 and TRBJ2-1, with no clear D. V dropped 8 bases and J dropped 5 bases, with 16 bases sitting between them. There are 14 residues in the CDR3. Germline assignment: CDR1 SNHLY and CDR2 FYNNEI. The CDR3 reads CASGQLSANNEQFF. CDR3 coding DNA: TGTGCCAGCGGGCAGTTGTCCGCTAACAATGAGCAGTTCTTC.